The 13 T cell receptor beta chains presented below share a single source sample, sequenced in a study of control samples from healthy donors and cancer patients. Repertoires were generated with immunoSEQ multiplex PCR, while TCRdb's copy carries only in-frame clones and drops some. The table includes some 120,000 clones, more than 80% detected once. The sequencing sample was made of blood. Source of these receptors: a man between 18 and 29 years old in good health.

Written as DNA, the CDR3 is TGTGCCAGCAGCAAATTAGAGGTCAGGGTTTTGGGCAATCAGCCCCAGCATTTT. It codes for CASSKLEVRVLGNQPQHF. The V gene is TRBV21-1, the J gene TRBJ1-5; the tabulated D call, TRBD1, remains unverified against the DNA. TRBV21-1 is recorded as a pseudogene. CDR3 length: 18 amino acids.

The chain carries TRBV27 and TRBJ2-7; 7 positions agree with TRBD1. The CDR3 is 13 amino acids. Unmatched junction bases numbered 8, after V lost 6 bases and J lost 6 bases. Germline V gene lookup returns CDR1 MNHEY and CDR2 SMNVEV (reference sequence). DNA of the CDR3: TGTGCCAGCAGACCTACAGACAGGGTCGAGCAGTACTTC. As protein: CASRPTDRVEQYF.

This clone was detected a few times. The gene calls are TRBV5-6 and TRBJ1-2; D call uncertain. There are 13 residues in the CDR3. V gave up 2 bases and J gave up 0 bases, with 5 bases separating them. Germline CDR1 is SGHDT and CDR2 is YYEEEE. The CDR3 DNA reads TGTGCCAGCAGCTTATCGCCTAACTATGGCTACACCTTC. This gives the protein CASSLSPNYGYTF.

The CDR3 bases are TGTGCCAGCAGTTACTATGGGACAGGGGTGGGTCAGCCCCAGCATTTT. Its translation: CASSYYGTGVGQPQHF. V and J are TRBV6-6 and TRBJ1-5, with 10 bases lining up with TRBD1. Germline V gene data show CDR1 as MNHNY and CDR2 as SVGAGI (reference sequence). The CDR3 loop spans 16 amino acids. Losses at the gene ends were 1 base for V and 6 bases for J; bases not matched to a gene: 6.

The rearrangement uses TRBV9 and TRBJ1-1; 7 bases match TRBD1. Per the germline V gene, CDR1 is SGDLS and CDR2 is YYNGEE. V shed 1 base, J shed 6 bases, and the junction held 6 bases outside the gene matches. The CDR3 has 14 amino acids. CDR3 nucleotide sequence: TGTGCCAGCAGCGTACAGGGGGGGGACCCTGAAGCTTTCTTT. Encoded protein: CASSVQGGDPEAFF.

The V gene is TRBV6-6, the J gene TRBJ1-1; D is uncertain. The V end was cut by 7 bases, the J end by 4 bases, with 16 bases between. CDR1 is MNHNY, CDR2 SVGAGI, per germline (reference sequence). The CDR3 runs to 14 residues. The CDR3 here is CASILQEFTTEAFF. The CDR3 coding sequence is TGTGCCAGCATTCTTCAGGAGTTTACCACTGAAGCTTTCTTT.

The chain joins TRBV6-2 or TRBV6-3 to TRBJ2-7; 15 bases match TRBD2. The ends lost 5 bases at V and 5 bases at J; junction bases unmatched: 4. CDR3 length: 15 amino acids. Germline CDR1 reads MNHEY; CDR2 reads SVGEGT. The chain's CDR3 is CASSGTSGRLDEQYV. CDR3 sequence (DNA): TGTGCCAGCAGTGGGACTAGCGGGAGGCTTGACGAGCAGTACGTC.

This chain connects TRBV15 to TRBJ1-1; D remains ambiguous. This CDR3 comprises 11 residues. V dropped 7 bases and J dropped 8 bases, with 11 bases sitting between them. Germline lookup yields CDR1 LNHNV and CDR2 YYDKDF (reference sequence). The CDR3 spells CATTGNFEAFF. Written as DNA, the CDR3 is TGTGCCACCACGGGAAATTTCGAAGCTTTCTTT.

As for this clone: Mismatch with germline at one junction end may stem from a read error. The V call is TRBV16, the J call TRBJ1-2; D is possibly TRBD1 (5 bases). CDR1 is KGHSY and CDR2 is FQNENV in the germline V gene. This CDR3 is 11 amino acids long. The CDR3 nucleotides read TGTGCCAGCAGCCCCGGGGGAGAACAGGCCTTC. It specifies CASSPGGEQAF.

The chain uses TRBV5-1 and TRBJ2-5, with unresolved D. Deletions cut 4 bases from V and 5 bases from J, with 12 bases between. Germline loops: CDR1 SGHRS, CDR2 YFSETQ. This CDR3 has 13 amino acids. CDR3 protein: CASSGPTAETQYF. The CDR3 DNA follows: TGCGCCAGCAGCGGACCCACAGCGGAGACCCAGTACTTC.

This clone was observed once. The genes are TRBV2 and TRBJ1-4; D might be TRBD1 (6 bases). The V gene's germline CDR1 is SNHLY and CDR2 FYNNEI. This CDR3 has 15 residues. Trimming left V 7 bases short and J 8 bases short, with 20 bases between. The CDR3 sequence is CASTPILGGREKLFF. CDR3 DNA sequence: TGTGCCAGCACCCCCATCCTGGGGGGGCGGGAAAAACTGTTTTTT.

The V gene is TRBV27, the J gene TRBJ1-1; 11 bases match TRBD1. The CDR3 has 15 residues. Germline loops: CDR1 MNHEY, CDR2 SMNVEV (reference sequence). Trimming at V came to 5 bases and at J to 4 bases, leaving 6 bases not matched to a gene. The CDR3 loop is CASSPGQGAITEAFF. The CDR3 DNA sequence: TGTGCCAGCAGTCCAGGACAGGGGGCGATCACTGAAGCTTTCTTT.

This clone was counted once. The V gene is TRBV7-6, the J gene TRBJ2-5, with a tentative D call TRBD2 (5 bases). The CDR3 is made up of 16 amino acids. V gave up 5 bases and J gave up 5 bases, with 21 bases separating them. Germline values: CDR1 SGHVS, CDR2 FNYEAQ. The CDR3 coding sequence is TGTGCCAGCAGCCCCAATGGGAGAGGTATGGGGGAGACCCAGTACTTC. It yields the protein CASSPNGRGMGETQYF.